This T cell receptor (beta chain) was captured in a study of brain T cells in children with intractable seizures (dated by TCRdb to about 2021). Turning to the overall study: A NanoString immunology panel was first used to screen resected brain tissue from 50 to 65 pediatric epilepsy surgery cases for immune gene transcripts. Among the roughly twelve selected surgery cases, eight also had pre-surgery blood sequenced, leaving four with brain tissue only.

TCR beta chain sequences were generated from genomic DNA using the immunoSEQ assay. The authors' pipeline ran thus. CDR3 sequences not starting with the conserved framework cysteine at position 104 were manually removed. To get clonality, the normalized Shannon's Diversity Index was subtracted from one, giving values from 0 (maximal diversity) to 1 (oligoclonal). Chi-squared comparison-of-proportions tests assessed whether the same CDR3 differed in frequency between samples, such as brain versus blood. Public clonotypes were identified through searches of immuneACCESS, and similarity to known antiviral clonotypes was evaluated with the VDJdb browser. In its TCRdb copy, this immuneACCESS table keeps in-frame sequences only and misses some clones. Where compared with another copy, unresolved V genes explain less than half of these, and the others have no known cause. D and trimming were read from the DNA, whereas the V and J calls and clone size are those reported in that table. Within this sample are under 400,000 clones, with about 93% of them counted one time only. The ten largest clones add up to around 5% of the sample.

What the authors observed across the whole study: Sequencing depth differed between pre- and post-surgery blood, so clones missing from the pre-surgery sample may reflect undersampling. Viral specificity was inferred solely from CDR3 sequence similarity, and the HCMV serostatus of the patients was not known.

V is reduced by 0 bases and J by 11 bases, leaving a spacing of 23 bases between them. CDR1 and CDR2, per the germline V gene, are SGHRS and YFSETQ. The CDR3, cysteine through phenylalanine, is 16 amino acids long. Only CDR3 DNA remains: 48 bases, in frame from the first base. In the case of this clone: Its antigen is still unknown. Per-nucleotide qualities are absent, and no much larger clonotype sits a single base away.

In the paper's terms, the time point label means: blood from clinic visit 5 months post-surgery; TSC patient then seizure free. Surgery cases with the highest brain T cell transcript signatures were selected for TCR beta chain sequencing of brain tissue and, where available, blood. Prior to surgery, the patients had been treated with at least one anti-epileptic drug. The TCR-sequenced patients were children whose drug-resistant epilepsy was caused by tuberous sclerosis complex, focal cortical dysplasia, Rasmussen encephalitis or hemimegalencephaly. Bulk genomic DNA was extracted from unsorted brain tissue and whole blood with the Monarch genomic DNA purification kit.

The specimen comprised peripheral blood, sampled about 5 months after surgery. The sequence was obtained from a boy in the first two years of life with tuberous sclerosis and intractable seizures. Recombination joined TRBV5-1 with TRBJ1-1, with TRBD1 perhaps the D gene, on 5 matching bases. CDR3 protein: CASSLVPIRQGDGAFF. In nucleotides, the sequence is TGCGCCAGCAGCTTGGTCCCTATTCGCCAGGGAGATGGGGCTTTCTTT.